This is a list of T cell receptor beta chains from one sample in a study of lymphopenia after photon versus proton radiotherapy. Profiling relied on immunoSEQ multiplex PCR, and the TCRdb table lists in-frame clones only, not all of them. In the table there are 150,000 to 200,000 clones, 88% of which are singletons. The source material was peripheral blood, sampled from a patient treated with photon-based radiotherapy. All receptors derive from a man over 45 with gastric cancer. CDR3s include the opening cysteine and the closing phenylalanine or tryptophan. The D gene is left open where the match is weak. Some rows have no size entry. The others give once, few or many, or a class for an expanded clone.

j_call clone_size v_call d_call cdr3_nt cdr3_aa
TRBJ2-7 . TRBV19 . TGTGCCAGTATCGAGGGTATTCGGGACGAGCAGTACTTC CASIEGIRDEQYF
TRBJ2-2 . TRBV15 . TGTGCCACCAGCATTTGGGGGGCTGGCGCCGGGGAGCTGTTTTTT CATSIWGAGAGELFF
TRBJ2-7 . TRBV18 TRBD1 TGTGCCAGCTCACTCACTCTGGAGACAGGGTTTTCCTACGAGCAGTACTTC CASSLTLETGFSYEQYF
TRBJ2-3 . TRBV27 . TGTGCCAGCAGCCATGCAGTAGGCCCTACAACTACAGATACGCAGTATTTT CASSHAVGPTTTDTQYF
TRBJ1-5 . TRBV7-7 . TGTGCCAGACCGGAGGGCAGGACCGGGATAGATAGCAATCAGCCCCAGCATTTT CARPEGRTGIDSNQPQHF
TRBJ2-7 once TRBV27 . TGTGCCAGCCGGTTGAGGGCGGGCAGCCTAAGCTCCTACGAGCAGTACTTC CASRLRAGSLSSYEQYF
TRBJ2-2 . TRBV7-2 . TGTGCCAGCAGCTTAGGGGTCAGGGTTTTCACCGGGGAGCTGTTTTTT CASSLGVRVFTGELFF
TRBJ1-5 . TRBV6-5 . TGTGCCAGCAGCCCGGGCGGCTATAGCAATCAGCCCCAGCATTTT CASSPGGYSNQPQHF
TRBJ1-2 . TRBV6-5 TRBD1 TGTGCCAGCAGTTACTCAGGCAGGGGGCTAGCGGACGGCTACACCTTC CASSYSGRGLADGYTF
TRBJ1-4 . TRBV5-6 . TGTGCCAGCAGCTTCTGGACGGATGAAAAACTGTTTTTT CASSFWTDEKLFF
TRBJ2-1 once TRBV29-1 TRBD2 TGCAGCGTTCCACCGGCCGGTCTAGCGGGAGTACGCGAGCAGTTCTTC CSVPPAGLAGVREQFF
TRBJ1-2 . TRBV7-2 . TGTGCCAGCAGCTTAGTGGGGGGCGGCTACACCTTC CASSLVGGGYTF
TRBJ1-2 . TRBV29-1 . TGCAGCGTTGAAAGGCGGGAAGTTGGCTACACCTTC CSVERREVGYTF
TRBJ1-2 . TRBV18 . TGTGCCAGCTCACCCCGGCAGGTGGACTATGGCTACACCTTC CASSPRQVDYGYTF
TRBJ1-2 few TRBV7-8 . TGTGCCAGCAGCCCCAACAGGGATCACTATGGCTACACCTTC CASSPNRDHYGYTF
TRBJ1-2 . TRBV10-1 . TGCGCCAGCAGTGAGGATCCAAACTATGGCTACACCTTC CASSEDPNYGYTF
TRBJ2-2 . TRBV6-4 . TGTGCCAGCAGTGACCGTCCAGGGTTCACCGGGGAGCTGTTTTTT CASSDRPGFTGELFF
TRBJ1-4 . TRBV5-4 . TGTGCCAGCAGCTTCAGGGACGCGGGAAAACTGTTTTTT CASSFRDAGKLFF
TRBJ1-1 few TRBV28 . TGTGCCAGCAGCTTTTGGGAAGATAGCACTGAAGCTTTCTTT CASSFWEDSTEAFF
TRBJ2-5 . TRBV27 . TGTGCCAGCAGTTTATATCCCTCAGAGACCCAGTACTTC CASSLYPSETQYF
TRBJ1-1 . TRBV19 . TGTGCCAGTAGTATGAGTCTCAACAGGGACACTGAAGCTTTCTTT CASSMSLNRDTEAFF
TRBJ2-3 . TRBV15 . TGTGCCACCAGCAGCAGCCCGAGGGGCACAGATACGCAGTATTTT CATSSSPRGTDTQYF
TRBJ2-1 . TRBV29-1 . TGCAGCGCCCAGGGCAACTGGGACGGCTACAATGAGCAGTTCTTC CSAQGNWDGYNEQFF
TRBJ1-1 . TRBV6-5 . TGTGCCAGCAGTTATGGGGCGGTAGCTTTCTTT CASSYGAVAFF
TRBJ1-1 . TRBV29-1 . TGCAGCGCTAGGGGCCTGAACACTGAAGCTTTCTTT CSARGLNTEAFF
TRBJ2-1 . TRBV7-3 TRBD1 TGTGCCAGCAGCAGACAGGGCAAGTACAATGAGCAGTTCTTC CASSRQGKYNEQFF
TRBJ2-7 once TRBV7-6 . TGTGCCAGCAGCTTAGCGGAGGGGGGAGGAGAGCAGTACTTC CASSLAEGGGEQYF
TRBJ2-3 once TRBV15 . TGTGCCACCAGCAGAGATGGGGCGGGGCGCACAGATACGCAGTATTTT CATSRDGAGRTDTQYF
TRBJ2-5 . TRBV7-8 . TGTGCCAGCAGCTTATTAGGGGAGTACCAAGAGACCCAGTACTTC CASSLLGEYQETQYF
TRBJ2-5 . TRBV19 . TGTGCCAGTAGTCCCGGGACAACAGAGACCCAGTACTTC CASSPGTTETQYF
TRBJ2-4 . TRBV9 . TGTGCCAGCAGCCCTACAGTAGCCAAAAACATTCAGTACTTC CASSPTVAKNIQYF
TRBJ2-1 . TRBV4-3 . TGCGCCAGCAGCCAAGATCGCGGTTGGGATGAGCAGTTCTTC CASSQDRGWDEQFF
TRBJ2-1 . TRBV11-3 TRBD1 TGTGCCAGCAGCGAACAGGGGAATGAGCAGTTCTTC CASSEQGNEQFF
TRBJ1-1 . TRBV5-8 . TGTGCCAGCAGCGGGGGGGGTCTTTTGAACACTGAAGCTTTCTTT CASSGGGLLNTEAFF
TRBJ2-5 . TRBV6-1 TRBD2 TGTGCCAGCACGACTAGCATGGAAGAGACCCAGTACTTC CASTTSMEETQYF
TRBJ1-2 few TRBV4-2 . TGTGCCAGCAGCCAAGATCGGGACGGGGATGATGGCTACACCTTC CASSQDRDGDDGYTF
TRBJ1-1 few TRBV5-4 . TGTGCCAGCACCCTCCTGGGAATGGACGCTGAAGCTTTCTTT CASTLLGMDAEAFF
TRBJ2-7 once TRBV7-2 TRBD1 TGTGCCAGCAGCTCTAGGGGGACAGTTAAAGAGCAGTACTTC CASSSRGTVKEQYF
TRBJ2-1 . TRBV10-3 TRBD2 TGTGCCATCAGCGGGAGGGCCCGGGATGAGCAGTTCTTC CAISGRARDEQFF
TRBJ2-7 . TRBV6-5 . TGTGCCAGCAGTATGACATTTAACTCCTACGAGCAGTACTTC CASSMTFNSYEQYF
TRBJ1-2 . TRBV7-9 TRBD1 TGTGCCAGCAGCTTCACAGGGGACGCAAACTATGGCTACACCTTC CASSFTGDANYGYTF
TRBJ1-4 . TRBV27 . TGTGCCAGCAGTTTCCTGGGTATGGGGTCGGAACTGTTTTTT CASSFLGMGSELFF
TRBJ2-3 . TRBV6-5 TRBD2 TGTGCCAGCAGTTACTCGGAGCGGGAGGGATCAGATACGCAGTATTTT CASSYSEREGSDTQYF
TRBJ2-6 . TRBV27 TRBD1 TGTGCCAGCAGTTCCCTCGGACAGGGGGCGATAGGGGCCAACGTCCTGACTTTC CASSSLGQGAIGANVLTF
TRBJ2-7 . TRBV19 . TGTGCCAGTAGTATCACACAGGGCAGTTCCTACGAGCAGTACTTC CASSITQGSSYEQYF
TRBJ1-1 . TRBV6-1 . TGTGCCAGCAGTGGGGGGATTCAAGCTTTCTTT CASSGGIQAFF
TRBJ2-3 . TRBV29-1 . TGCAGCGCCGAGCCCACAATAACAGATACGCAGTATTTT CSAEPTITDTQYF
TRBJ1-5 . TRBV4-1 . TGCGCCAGCAGCCGGGAGGGGTTCGAAGATCAGCCCCAGCATTTT CASSREGFEDQPQHF
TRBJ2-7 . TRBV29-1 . TGCAGCGTTGAACAGGGTCCCTCCTACGAGCAGTACTTC CSVEQGPSYEQYF
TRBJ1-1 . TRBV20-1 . TGCAGTGCTAGTTCTGTTGAAGCTTTCTTT CSASSVEAFF
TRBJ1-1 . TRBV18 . TGTGCCGACATGAACTCCAGAGGGACTGAAGCTTTCTTT CADMNSRGTEAFF
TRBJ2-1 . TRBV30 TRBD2 TGTGCCTGGAGTGAGGGAGGGGCTGCCTACAATGAGCAGTTCTTC CAWSEGGAAYNEQFF
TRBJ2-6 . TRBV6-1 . TGTGCCAGCAGTGTTCAGGGTAGCTCTGGGGCCAACGTCCTGACTTTC CASSVQGSSGANVLTF
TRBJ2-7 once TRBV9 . TGTGCCAGCAGCGTAGCACCAGGGGCCTACGAGCAGTACTTC CASSVAPGAYEQYF
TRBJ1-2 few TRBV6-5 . TGTGCCAGCAAGGGGGCTAACTATGGCTACACCTTC CASKGANYGYTF
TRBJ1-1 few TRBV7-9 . TGTGCCAGCACTGGGGGGATCAACACTGAAGCTTTCTTT CASTGGINTEAFF
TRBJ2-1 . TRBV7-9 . TGTGCCAGCAGCCTGGGCCAGTGGGCCTACAATGAGCAGTTCTTC CASSLGQWAYNEQFF
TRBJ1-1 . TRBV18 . TGTGCCAGCTCACCGCGGACGACGAACACTGAAGCTTTCTTT CASSPRTTNTEAFF
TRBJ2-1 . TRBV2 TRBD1 TGTGCCAGCAGTTCGACAGGGAGCTCCTACAATGAGCAGTTCTTC CASSSTGSSYNEQFF